These 16 T cell receptor beta chains originate from one sample sequenced in a study of blood T cell repertoires in COVID-19. The data were produced by immunoSEQ multiplex PCR, yet TCRdb's version contains in-frame clones alone and is incomplete. The table records some 120,000 clones, approximately 80% of them present only once. Sequencing was carried out using peripheral blood. The receptors were sampled from a woman aged 45 to 65 with acute or convalescent COVID-19.

DNA for the CDR3: TGTGCCAGCAGTTACTCCGACAGGGTTCACCACGAGCAGTACTTC. Its translation is CASSYSDRVHHEQYF. V usage is TRBV27 and J usage is TRBJ2-7; 7 nucleotides line up with TRBD1. J lost 5 bases, V lost 4 bases, and 11 bases had no gene match. The CDR3 runs to 15 residues. The germline gives CDR1 MNHEY, CDR2 SMNVEV (reference sequence).

The J gene is TRBJ1-2, the V gene TRBV5-1; tentative D call: TRBD1 (5 bases). Germline V gives CDR1 SGHRS, CDR2 YFSETQ. The CDR3 is made up of 14 amino acids. V lost 0 bases to trimming and J lost 0 bases, with 6 bases between them. In DNA, the CDR3 is TGCGCCAGCAGCTTGGCAGGGACTAACTATGGCTACACCTTC. Its translation is CASSLAGTNYGYTF. The whole variable domain, remainder taken from reference TRBV5-1 and TRBJ1-2, is KAGVTQTPRYLIKTRGQQVTLSCSPISGHRSVSWYQQTPGQGLQFLFEYFSETQRNKGNFPGRFSGRQFSNSRSEMNVSTLELGDSALYLCASSLAGTNYGYTFGSGTRLTVV.

The V call is TRBV6-4, the J call TRBJ2-2; 8 bases map to TRBD2. The CDR3 length is 16 residues. The germline CDR1 and CDR2 sequences are MRHNA and SNTAGT. The V and J ends lost 0 bases and 4 bases, in that order; junction bases with no gene match: 4. The CDR3 sequence is CASSDSGGGTTGELFF. The CDR3 DNA is TGTGCCAGCAGTGACTCCGGCGGGGGGACCACCGGGGAGCTGTTTTTT.

V and J are TRBV18 and TRBJ1-1; TRBD1 might be the D (5 bases). The germline CDR1 and CDR2 sequences are KGHSH and LQKENI. Trimming shortened V by 2 bases and J by 3 bases, and 7 bases separated the two germline ends. CDR3 length: 13 amino acids. Here the CDR3 reads CASSPAQDTEAFF. Here the CDR3 DNA reads TGTGCCAGCTCACCAGCACAGGACACTGAAGCTTTCTTT.

This sequence joins TRBV5-1 and TRBJ2-2, with D tentatively TRBD1 (6 bases). Germline V gene sequence: CDR1 SGHRS, CDR2 YFSETQ. This CDR3 spans 15 amino acids. Trimming took 1 base from V and 4 from J, leaving 11 bases between them. The CDR3 protein is CASSLSQGITGELFF. The CDR3 DNA reads TGCGCCAGCAGCTTGTCACAGGGAATCACCGGGGAGCTGTTTTTT.

This clone is a singleton in its sample. The chain recombines TRBV7-8 with TRBJ1-6; 12 bases fit TRBD1. The CDR3 runs to 15 residues. J lost 9 bases, V lost 6 bases, and 6 bases had no gene match. Germline V gives CDR1 SGHVS, CDR2 FQNEAQ. The CDR3 loop is CASRLRDRGPSPLHF. CDR3 DNA sequence: TGTGCCAGCAGGTTGAGGGACAGGGGGCCTTCACCCCTCCACTTT.

The chain carries TRBV3-1 (or the pseudogene TRBV3-2) and TRBJ2-7, with D maybe TRBD2 (5 bases). Germline V lookup: CDR1 LGHDT, CDR2 YNNKEL (reference sequence). The length of the CDR3 is 14 residues. V was trimmed by 4 bases and J by 7 bases, leaving 17 bases between them. CDR3 amino acids: CASSRRADLEEQYF. CDR3 sequence (DNA): TGTGCCAGCAGCCGGCGGGCGGACCTGGAGGAGCAGTACTTC.

This clone showed up just once. This sequence joins TRBV5-1 and TRBJ2-3, with TRBD1 matching 7 bases. Trimming removed 4 bases from V and 5 bases from J; junction bases left unmatched: 4. Germline V gene data show CDR1 as SGHRS and CDR2 as YFSETQ. The CDR3 is made up of 13 amino acids. The CDR3 coding sequence is TGCGCCAGCAGCCAACAGGGGCAAGATACGCAGTATTTT. Translation gives CASSQQGQDTQYF.

CDR3 bases: TGTGCCAGCAGGAATACAGGGGGCCGGAACACTGAAGCTTTCTTT. As protein: CASRNTGGRNTEAFF. The rearrangement joins TRBV7-3 to TRBJ1-1, with 9 nucleotides matching TRBD1. This CDR3 spans 15 amino acids. J gave up 1 base and V 6 bases, and 6 bases lay outside the gene matches. From germline, CDR1 is SGHTA and CDR2 FQGTGA.

The table lists this clone with a few counts. This chain links TRBV11-2 with TRBJ1-1; possibly TRBD1 for D (5 bases). Germline values: CDR1 SGHAT, CDR2 FQNNGV. Trimming left V 1 base short and J 3 bases short, with 15 bases between. This CDR3 has 16 residues. CDR3 bases: TGTGCCAGCAGCTTAGGTAGTTGGGGGGGGGACACTGAAGCTTTCTTT. Translated: CASSLGSWGGDTEAFF. The whole variable domain, filled in from reference TRBV11-2 and TRBJ1-1, reads EAGVAQSPRYKIIEKRQSVAFWCNPISGHATLYWYQQILGQGPKLLIQFQNNGVVDDSQLPKDRFSAERLKGVDSTLKIQPAKLEDSAVYLCASSLGSWGGDTEAFFGQGTRLTVV.

The rearrangement joins TRBV18 to TRBJ1-1; D is unresolved. CDR3 length equals 13 residues. V dropped 2 bases and J dropped 3 bases, with 7 bases sitting between them. The V gene's germline CDR1 is KGHSH and CDR2 LQKENI. In DNA, the CDR3 is TGTGCCAGCTCACCAGTCCGGGACACTGAAGCTTTCTTT. Translation gives CASSPVRDTEAFF.

This sequence joins TRBV24-1 and TRBJ2-2; 7 bases line up with TRBD2. Germline CDR1 reads KGHDR; CDR2 reads SFDVKD. The V and J ends lost 12 bases and 6 bases, in that order; junction bases with no gene match: 9. The CDR3 has 13 residues. The DNA of the CDR3 is TGTGCCTCAGGGAGGGACTTCGCCGGGGAGCTGTTTTTT. Its translation: CASGRDFAGELFF.

V and J are TRBV7-3 and TRBJ2-1, with D possibly being TRBD2 (7 bases). Germline CDR1 is SGHTA and CDR2 is FQGTGA. CDR3 length: 15 residues. V shed 2 bases and J shed 2 bases, with 10 bases lying between them. The CDR3 nucleotides are TGTGCCAGCAGCTTATGGGGGGGCACCTACAATGAGCAGTTCTTC. Translation gives CASSLWGGTYNEQFF.

The rearrangement links TRBV20-1 to TRBJ2-5, with D hard to call. The length of the CDR3 is 11 residues. The germline CDR1 and CDR2 sequences are DFQATT and SNEGSKA (reference sequence). Trimming cost V 5 bases and J 0 bases, with 4 bases left between them. The CDR3, as DNA: TGCAGTGCTCAGAACCAAGAGACCCAGTACTTC. Its translation is CSAQNQETQYF.

The chain carries TRBV6-5 and TRBJ1-1; tentatively, D is TRBD1 (5 bases). Trimming removed 5 bases at V and 1 base at J, with 14 bases between. The CDR3 covers 15 residues. Germline CDR1 and CDR2: MNHEY and SVGAGI. The DNA of the CDR3 is TGTGCCAGCAGTAAACGACAGATGACGAACACTGAAGCTTTCTTT. This encodes CASSKRQMTNTEAFF.

In DNA, the CDR3 is TGCGCCAGCAGCTTGCAGGGGGCTGGCACTGAAGCTTTCTTT. Amino acids: CASSLQGAGTEAFF. The rearrangement joins TRBV5-1 to TRBJ1-1; 8 bases map to TRBD1. The J segment lost 4 bases and the V segment lost 1 base, leaving 3 bases of the junction unmatched. Per the germline V gene, CDR1 is SGHRS and CDR2 is YFSETQ. This CDR3 has 14 residues.